Listed here are 17 T cell receptor beta chains from one sample, sequenced in a study of OX40 agonist ivuxolimab in advanced cancers. Sequencing used immunoSEQ multiplex PCR; TCRdb keeps in-frame clones, though not all of them. The sample contains about 70,000 clones, approximately 90% of which appear only once. This material consisted of CD4+ or CD8+ T cells sorted from blood, taken in a trial of the OX40 agonist ivuxolimab. The receptors were gathered from an adult with an advanced solid tumor such as melanoma, head and neck, liver or kidney cancer.

The chain couples TRBV6-5 to TRBJ2-7; possibly TRBD1 for D (5 bases). This CDR3 has 11 residues. Germline V lookup: CDR1 MNHEY, CDR2 SVGAGI. Between the trimmed V and J ends, which lost 4 bases and 9 bases, there was a span of 10 bases. The CDR3 loop reads CASSSGQGQYF. The CDR3 DNA is TGTGCCAGCAGTTCGGGTCAGGGGCAGTACTTC.

This chain uses TRBV7-2 with TRBJ2-7, with 7 bases fitting TRBD1. This CDR3 contains 14 residues. CDR1 and CDR2 from the germline V gene are SGHTA and FQGNSA. The V gene end was trimmed by 4 bases and the J gene end by 6 bases; junction bases not matched to a gene: 9. The CDR3 DNA sequence: TGTGCCAGCAGCTCCGACAGGGTTGGCTTCGAGCAGTACTTC. It is translated as CASSSDRVGFEQYF.

The rearrangement joins TRBV5-1 to TRBJ2-7; D is unclear. Trimming removed 2 bases at V and 2 bases at J, with 11 bases between. Germline V gene sequence: CDR1 SGHRS, CDR2 YFSETQ. This CDR3 comprises 14 residues. CDR3 sequence reads: CASSFSTDTYEQYF. CDR3 in DNA: TGCGCCAGCAGCTTTTCGACGGATACCTACGAGCAGTACTTC.

This chain joins TRBV19 and TRBJ2-1; possibly TRBD2 for D (6 bases). V was pared by 4 bases and J by 6 bases, with 13 bases between. The CDR3 contains 14 residues. In germline, CDR1 is LNHDA, CDR2 SQIVND (reference sequence). Here the CDR3 reads CASSRPGDFNEQFF. CDR3 sequence (DNA): TGTGCCAGTAGTAGACCGGGGGACTTCAATGAGCAGTTCTTC. The entire variable domain, with the rest obtained from reference TRBV19 and TRBJ2-1, is as follows: DGGITQSPKYLFRKEGQNVTLSCEQNLNHDAMYWYRQDPGQGLRLIYYSQIVNDFQKGDIAEGYSVSREKKESFPLTVTSAQKNPTAFYLCASSRPGDFNEQFFGPGTRLTVL.

This rearrangement joins TRBV7-9 to TRBJ2-1, with D tentatively TRBD1 (6 bases). The CDR3 is 12 residues long. Deletions cut 4 bases from V and 10 bases from J, with 11 bases between. Germline CDR1 is SEHNR and CDR2 is FQNEAQ (reference sequence). This CDR3 reads CASSSNRDEQFF. The CDR3 nucleotides are TGTGCCAGCAGCTCCAACAGGGACGAGCAGTTCTTC.

This clone was counted a single time. V usage is TRBV6-5 and J usage is TRBJ1-3; no definite D call. Germline CDR1 and CDR2: MNHEY and SVGAGI. This CDR3 is built from 14 residues. Between the trimmed V and J ends, which lost 6 bases and 2 bases, there was a span of 11 bases. CDR3 in amino acids: CASRLEGAGNTIYF. The CDR3, as DNA: TGTGCCAGCAGGCTCGAGGGCGCTGGAAACACCATATATTTT.

This clone was counted a few times. This chain connects TRBV9 to TRBJ1-5, with D maybe TRBD1 (6 bases). Trimming took off 4 bases at V and 6 bases at J, with 17 bases between the two ends. Germline CDR1 SGDLS, CDR2 YYNGEE. The length of the CDR3 is 15 residues. The CDR3 sequence is CASSPGFGGSQPQHF. The CDR3, as DNA: TGTGCCAGCAGCCCAGGGTTCGGGGGCAGTCAGCCCCAGCATTTT.

The J gene is TRBJ1-1, the V gene TRBV7-3; the D gene is possibly TRBD1 (5 bases). Looked up from germline, CDR1 is SGHTA and CDR2 is FQGTGA. V gave up 2 bases and J gave up 3 bases, with 19 bases separating them. The CDR3 runs to 17 residues. This chain's CDR3 is CASSLVPQVLGDTEAFF. The CDR3 DNA follows: TGTGCCAGCAGCTTAGTCCCACAGGTCCTGGGCGACACTGAAGCTTTCTTT.

The chain carries TRBV10-3 and TRBJ1-5; D is unclear. The CDR3 is 12 amino acids. Trimming cost V 0 bases and J 12 bases, with 9 bases left between them. From germline, CDR1 is ENHRY and CDR2 SYGVKD. The CDR3 DNA is TGTGCCATCAGTGAGTCCCAGGACCACCAGCATTTT. It encodes CAISESQDHQHF.

Only one count was recorded for this clone. The rearrangement links TRBV5-1 to TRBJ2-1, with D unclear. Germline CDR1 is SGHRS and CDR2 is YFSETQ. V was cut by 1 base and J by 5 bases, with 10 bases left in between. The CDR3 consists of 14 residues. The CDR3 DNA sequence: TGCGCCAGCAGCTTGAACTCCCAGGACAATGAGCAGTTCTTC. It specifies CASSLNSQDNEQFF. Supplemented by reference TRBV5-1 and TRBJ2-1, the full variable domain reads KAGVTQTPRYLIKTRGQQVTLSCSPISGHRSVSWYQQTPGQGLQFLFEYFSETQRNKGNFPGRFSGRQFSNSRSEMNVSTLELGDSALYLCASSLNSQDNEQFFGPGTRLTVL.

This clone turned up a few times. For the CDR3, the DNA is TGCGCCAGCAGCGCCGACAGCTATGGCTACACCTTC. The encoded protein is CASSADSYGYTF. The rearrangement uses TRBV5-1 and TRBJ1-2; D perhaps matches TRBD1 (5 bases). Trimming pared 4 bases from V and 4 bases from J, leaving 8 bases between. The CDR3 extends over 12 amino acids. Germline CDR1 SGHRS, CDR2 YFSETQ.

The chain joins TRBV5-1 to TRBJ1-2, with 7 positions matching TRBD1. Germline V gene data show CDR1 as SGHRS and CDR2 as YFSETQ. The CDR3 is 14 amino acids. J gave up 7 bases and V 5 bases, and 11 bases lay outside the gene matches. In DNA, the CDR3 is TGCGCCAGCAGACCATCTACAGGGGTAGCTGGCTACACCTTC. Translated, it gives CASRPSTGVAGYTF.

A word on this clone: Additional DNA sequences in this sample encode the identical CDR3. The chain has TRBV5-1 and TRBJ1-5; maybe TRBD1 (6 bases). The CDR3 spans 13 residues. Trimming cost V 0 bases and J 7 bases, with 8 bases left between them. The germline gives CDR1 SGHRS, CDR2 YFSETQ. The CDR3 here is CASSLEGGQPQHF. In DNA, the CDR3 is TGCGCCAGCAGCTTGGAAGGGGGGCAGCCCCAGCATTTT. Full variable domain (missing parts from reference TRBV5-1 and TRBJ1-5): KAGVTQTPRYLIKTRGQQVTLSCSPISGHRSVSWYQQTPGQGLQFLFEYFSETQRNKGNFPGRFSGRQFSNSRSEMNVSTLELGDSALYLCASSLEGGQPQHFGDGTRLSIL.

The V gene is TRBV6-1, the J gene TRBJ1-5; D is ambiguous. Trimming took off 8 bases at V and 6 bases at J, with 11 bases between the two ends. There are 12 residues in the CDR3. The germline gives CDR1 MNHNS, CDR2 SASEGT. The CDR3 region has the DNA TGTGCCAGCTTTTTGTGGGGTCAGCCCCAGCATTTT. Translation: CASFLWGQPQHF.

This clone was observed a few times. The genes are TRBV19 and TRBJ1-5; 7 bases map to TRBD1. The trim removed 3 bases at V and 11 bases at J, leaving 4 bases unmatched. Germline V lookup: CDR1 LNHDA, CDR2 SQIVND (reference sequence). The CDR3 has 12 residues. CDR3 loop: CASSIKGAAQHF. The CDR3 bases are TGTGCCAGTAGTATTAAGGGGGCCGCCCAGCATTTT.

The rearrangement links TRBV11-2 to TRBJ1-1; no clear D gene. This CDR3 has 15 residues. Between the trimmed V and J ends, which lost 0 bases and 5 bases, there was a span of 13 bases. Germline CDR1 reads SGHAT; CDR2 reads FQNNGV. CDR3 in amino acids: CASSLDHLGGTEAFF. The DNA for the CDR3 is TGTGCCAGCAGCTTAGATCATTTGGGTGGGACTGAAGCTTTCTTT.

The J gene is TRBJ2-1, the V gene TRBV2, with 10 bases fitting TRBD1. CDR3 size: 15 residues. In germline, CDR1 is SNHLY, CDR2 FYNNEI. J gave up 7 bases and V 6 bases, and 9 bases lay outside the gene matches. The CDR3 bases are TGTGCCAGCAGCTTAACCGGACAGGGGGGGAATGAGCAGTTCTTC. This encodes CASSLTGQGGNEQFF.